A single sample gave rise to the 6 T cell receptor beta chains below, sequenced in a study of T cells in localized non-small cell lung cancer. The table came from immunoSEQ multiplex PCR; TCRdb's copy has only in-frame clones and leaves some out. The sample gives a few thousand clones, around 32% of which show up once; around 21% is in the top ten. The specimen was lung tumor tissue, collected before any cancer treatment. Receptors originate from a female donor aged 60 or older with stage II squamous cell lung carcinoma.

The genes are TRBV6-1 and TRBJ1-1; 7 bases line up with TRBD1. The V gene's germline CDR1 is MNHNS and CDR2 SASEGT. V lost 1 base to trimming and J lost 9 bases; unmatched junction nucleotides: 2. CDR3 length equals 12 residues. This CDR3 is CASSEGDSKAFF. The CDR3, as DNA: TGTGCCAGCAGTGAAGGGGACAGCAAAGCTTTCTTT.

This clone is medium-sized (0.01 to 0.1%) within its sample. The chain joins TRBV6-8 to TRBJ2-2, with D perhaps TRBD2 (5 bases). The CDR3 loop spans 13 amino acids. CDR1 MNHGY and CDR2 SAAAGT come from the germline V gene. The V and J ends lost 6 bases and 4 bases respectively, with 9 bases between them. The CDR3 protein is CASSGISTGELFF. In DNA, the CDR3 is TGTGCCAGCAGCGGGATCTCCACCGGGGAGCTGTTTTTT.

Judged by abundance, this clone is medium-sized. The rearrangement uses TRBV6-8 and TRBJ2-1; TRBD1 matches 9 bases. The germline V gene has CDR1 MNHGY and CDR2 SAAAGT. The CDR3 consists of 15 residues. J gave up 0 bases and V 6 bases, and 3 bases lay outside the gene matches. CDR3 loop: CASRGDRVSYNEQFF. CDR3 sequence (DNA): TGTGCCAGCAGAGGGGACAGGGTCTCCTACAATGAGCAGTTCTTC.

This clone was seen more than once but under ten times. The CDR3 DNA sequence: TGTGCCAGCAGCACAACCGCAGGCGGTGGGGCTTTCTTT. Translating gives CASSTTAGGGAFF. The chain couples TRBV6-8 to TRBJ1-1; unclear D gene. Germline CDR1 is MNHGY and CDR2 is SAAAGT. The germline V and J ends were trimmed by 6 bases and 11 bases, with 19 bases remaining between them. The CDR3 has 13 residues.

Here the CDR3 reads CASTLNTEAFF. DNA of the CDR3: TGTGCCAGTACCCTGAACACTGAAGCTTTCTTT. This chain connects TRBV19 to TRBJ1-1; D gene unclear. Trimming pared 7 bases from V and 0 bases from J, leaving 3 bases between. There are 11 residues in the CDR3. Germline loops: CDR1 LNHDA, CDR2 SQIVND (reference sequence).

This clone has just a few counts. The chain couples TRBV28 to TRBJ1-5; D gene ambiguous. Germline CDR1 MDHEN, CDR2 SYDVKM. Trimming cost V 4 bases and J 5 bases, with 6 bases left between them. This CDR3 comprises 12 residues. The CDR3 sequence is CASSSPDQPQHF. CDR3 nucleotides: TGTGCCAGCAGTTCCCCAGATCAGCCCCAGCATTTT.